The sequence of this T cell receptor beta chain was determined in a study of cytomegalovirus exposure and HLA in healthy donors (TCRdb year 2017). Looking at the study overall: In an earlier analysis of around 540 of the donors, 250 to 300 Gb of sequence data and approximately 100 million unique TCR beta sequences from roughly 180 million T cells were reported. An early release that covered some 640 HLA-typed donors contained 250 to 350 gigabases of sequencing data and 75 million to 100 million unique TCR sequences. Among the roughly 400 genotyped donors, around 81% belonged to the genetic ancestry cluster associated with self-reported Caucasian donors. The study aimed to test whether cataloging public T cell receptors could reveal signatures of past pathogen exposure. The study profiled the T cell repertoires of some 610 subjects by immunosequencing and related them to cytomegalovirus serostatus. Along with the roughly 700-subject first cohort, a separate validation cohort of over 90 different subjects was used. To predict cytomegalovirus infection status, the study combined high-throughput TCR immunosequencing, statistical association of individual TCRs with disease status, and machine learning. A later analysis re-examined previously published TCR beta repertoires from 500 to 700 donors and added high-resolution HLA genotyping to investigate patterns of TCR occurrence. The later analysis used no new phenotypic data to find candidate immune exposures, relying instead on TCR beta sequences and their occurrence across donors. An earlier analysis of more than 450 of the donors used high-throughput TCR beta sequencing to judge whether each TCR beta V gene segment behaved as functional or pseudogenic. Donor age, sex, ethnicity and CMV serostatus were collected together with the repertoire data. In a later genetic analysis, genome-wide SNP genotypes for about 55% of the roughly 700 donors were used, and that subset was treated as a discovery cohort. All discovery cohort repertoires had been generated using a single sequencing platform. Both class I and class II loci were covered by HLA typing, at four-digit resolution. Typing coverage varied by locus: roughly 629-640 donors for A, B, C, DRB1 and DQB1; approximately 500 for DQA1; nearly 610 for DPA1; approximately 490 for DPB1. Roughly 5 DR-DQ haplotypes were handled as single units for association and clustering, since linkage in the cohort was strong. Among approximately 370 genotyped donors of the cohort, an average of roughly 230,000 unique TCR beta nucleotide sequences was sequenced per donor, of which roughly 18% were non-productive.

The cohort consisted of hundreds of healthy bone marrow donors. At the time of sampling, all cohort members were nominally healthy, though unrecorded immune exposures were likely present. The donor tested CMV seronegative, placing the donor among the 350 or so seronegative members of the cohort. A peripheral blood sample was collected from each donor, and TCR beta sequencing was performed on peripheral blood mononuclear cells. The Qiagen DNeasy Blood Extraction Kit was used to extract genomic DNA from the blood cell samples. To prepare the library, the immunoSEQ multiplex PCR assay was applied. The multiplex PCR relied on a mix of 60 forward primers for TCR Vbeta segments and 13 reverse primers for TCR Jbeta segments. Amplification of the CDR3 region of rearranged TCR beta genes was performed with a multiplex PCR assay on genomic DNA. The amplified TCR beta libraries were sequenced on the Illumina HiSeq System as 87-base-pair reads. The authors processed their data as follows. A later analysis tallied 80 million to 95 million unique TCR beta chains across the 660 or so repertoires, and approximately 12 million of those chains were shared by two or more donors. Raw reads were error-corrected and collapsed into unique sequences with a nearest-neighbor algorithm that merged closely related sequences to remove PCR and sequencing errors. V, D and J gene segments were assigned by aligning CDR3 sequences to IMGT reference sequences. For a sequence to be retained, a match of at least six nucleotides to both a V gene segment and a J gene segment was required. Rearrangements were classified as productive when the CDR3 lacked stop codons and remained in frame with V and J, and all other rearrangements were classified as non-productive. CDR3 was defined by IMGT convention, running from the second conserved V-encoded cysteine to the conserved J-encoded phenylalanine. In an earlier analysis of 587 of the donors, sequences lacking an unambiguous match to a single V gene segment were excluded. An earlier analysis of some 500 of the donors classified V segments as functional when productive rearrangements were above 56.7% and as segregating when the standard deviation between donors was above 5%. A statistical classification framework was built to diagnose cytomegalovirus status from the catalog of TCR beta chain sequences. A later analysis assigned V and J genes by comparing TCR nucleotide sequences with IMGT/GENE-DB human TR gene sequences. A later analysis assigned CDR3 sequences and most-parsimonious VDJ recombination scenarios with the TCRdist pipeline. In a later analysis, each TCR beta chain was defined by its CDR3 amino acid sequence together with its V-gene family, and reads lacking a unique V-gene family were excluded. As a way to deal with suspected cross-contamination and a sequencing artifact, a later analysis dropped approximately 570 nucleotide sequences that were highly shared and had low generation probability. A later analysis calculated a clonal expansion index for each public chain from normalized within-repertoire ranks of inferred template counts. In a later analysis, generation probabilities were computed with a VDJ recombination model fitted to out-of-frame rearrangements, and the resulting probabilities were checked against IGoR. Hypergeometric tests were used in a later analysis to score TCR-TCR, TCR-HLA and TCR-CMV co-occurrence, with a repertoire-size bias correction applied to the TCR pairs. A later analysis estimated false discovery rates by permuting HLA or CMV assignments 20 times. In a later analysis, co-occurring TCRs were grouped with DBSCAN, and TCRdist sequence similarity was added when clustering was performed within HLA-allele-positive subsets. For co-occurrence clustering, repertoires with fewer than 30,000 or more than 120,000 public chains were excluded, along with about five repertoires with anomalous nucleotide sharing. This is the immuneACCESS table as TCRdb keeps it, with only in-frame sequences that have V and J called. A part of the clones is gone; compared with another copy, unresolved V genes explain less than half, and the rest is unexplained. Clone size and V and J calls were adopted from that table, with D and trimming inferred from the DNA. Present in this sample are roughly 150,000 clones, almost 80% of which were seen just once. Under 0.8% of the sample is held by the ten biggest clonotypes.

What the research found in general, with its limitations: Only TCR beta chains were sequenced in this cohort, and the absence of alpha or paired-chain data limited detectable features. Correlated functional status among segregating V segments might reflect linkage disequilibrium, but an unknown experimental factor could not be ruled out. In vitro tests confirmed that a few of the cytomegalovirus-associated TCR beta chains recognize cytomegalovirus antigens. According to a later genetic analysis, donors in an Asian-associated ancestry cluster had fewer N-insertions in productive TCRs than the approximately 670-donor mean. According to the authors, the approach could potentially be generalized to other disease states and immunological phenotypes. Because counts were too low, about 18 rarely observed V segments, including chromosome 9 orphons, were excluded from the earlier analysis of several hundred of the donors. Some IMGT-functional V segments, including TRBV6-2 and TRBV6-3, could not be distinguished by the 87-base-pair reads and were therefore excluded. A further reported finding was that TCR beta sequences accurately predicted the HLA-A and HLA-B alleles for most subjects in the first cohort. Most CMV-associated TCR beta chains appeared to be HLA-restricted in a later analysis, and the HLA associations seemed to be driven largely by CMV exposure. Compared with equally common non-associated chains, HLA-associated TCR beta chains in a later analysis were more clonally expanded and had lower generation probabilities. Strong co-occurrence of HLA alleles, especially DR and DQ, made assigning TCR associations to individual alleles difficult. The study gave a list of 150 to 200 TCR beta chains associated with cytomegalovirus. A later analysis reported that several top co-occurrence clusters appeared linked to parvovirus B19, influenza, CMV and Epstein-Barr virus. Because HLA typing was unavailable for some donors at each locus, only the typed subset was used in association tests. Cytomegalovirus status was reported to be diagnosed by the classifier with high specificity and sensitivity in both the original and validation cohorts. Sequencing depth was assumed to be roughly uniform across donors in the presence/absence analyses, though that assumption may not hold. A group of highly shared sequence variants was considered likely to be a technical artifact of the sequencing pipeline. The only immune exposure information available for the cohort was CMV serostatus. V-gene and J-gene trimming of TCR beta chains was associated with a missense DCLRE1C variant in a later genetic analysis, and the association was replicated in an independent cohort. Broadly in line with IMGT annotations, most TCR beta V segments showed up in productive rearrangements about 90% or about 30% of the time in an earlier analysis of several hundred of the donors. In a later analysis, around 17,000 TCR beta sequences were associated with specific HLA alleles at a false discovery rate of 0.05. Most TCR sequences were seen in very few donors, while some public TCRs were found in many individuals. A later analysis found that TCR association rates varied across HLA loci, with DRB1 alleles showing the most associated TCRs and HLA-C alleles the fewest.

As regards this clone: Its recognized antigen is unknown. There are no base qualities to consult, and no much larger clone falls within one base.

Deletion took 5 bases off V and 1 base off J, with a span of 15 bases between the germline ends. CDR1 and CDR2 are read off the germline V gene (reference sequence) as SSHAT and FNYEAQ. The CDR3 spans 16 residues, from the cysteine through the phenylalanine. Only CDR3 DNA is held: 48 bases, read in frame from base 1. The chain is made from TRBV7-7 and TRBJ1-3; TRBD1 might be the D gene, on 6 matching bases. This sequence was found in a male donor in good health and CMV-seronegative. What was sequenced was PBMCs. Here the CDR3 is given as CASSPGTGISGNTIYF. In nucleotides, the sequence is TGTGCCAGCAGCCCCGGCACAGGGATTTCTGGAAACACCATATATTTT.